This T cell receptor (beta chain) was captured by sequencing in a study of T cells in Graves' hyperthyroidism and ophthalmopathy. Germline V gene sequence: CDR1 ENHRY, CDR2 SYGVKD. The CDR3 is made up of 14 amino acids. With 6 bases removed from V and 3 bases from J, the gap between germline ends came to 11 bases. There are many counts of this clonotype. TCR beta CDR3 region amplification was performed from RNA transcripts. HTBI primers drove first-round RT-PCR of the TCR CDR3. TCRdb re-analysed the multiplex PCR reads in MiXCR, keeping a single row per CDR3 protein. The sample gives hundreds of thousands of distinct CDR3 sequences, 38% of which show up once; 7.5% to 9.5% is in the top ten.

This clonotype was sampled from a man younger than 30 with Graves' hyperthyroidism. Sequencing input: blood. The V call is TRBV10-3, the J call TRBJ2-2; TRBD2 is a possible D gene (6 bases). DNA of the CDR3: TGTGCCATCAGGGGACTCCCGGACACCGGGGAGCTGTTTTTT. Its translation is CAIRGLPDTGELFF.